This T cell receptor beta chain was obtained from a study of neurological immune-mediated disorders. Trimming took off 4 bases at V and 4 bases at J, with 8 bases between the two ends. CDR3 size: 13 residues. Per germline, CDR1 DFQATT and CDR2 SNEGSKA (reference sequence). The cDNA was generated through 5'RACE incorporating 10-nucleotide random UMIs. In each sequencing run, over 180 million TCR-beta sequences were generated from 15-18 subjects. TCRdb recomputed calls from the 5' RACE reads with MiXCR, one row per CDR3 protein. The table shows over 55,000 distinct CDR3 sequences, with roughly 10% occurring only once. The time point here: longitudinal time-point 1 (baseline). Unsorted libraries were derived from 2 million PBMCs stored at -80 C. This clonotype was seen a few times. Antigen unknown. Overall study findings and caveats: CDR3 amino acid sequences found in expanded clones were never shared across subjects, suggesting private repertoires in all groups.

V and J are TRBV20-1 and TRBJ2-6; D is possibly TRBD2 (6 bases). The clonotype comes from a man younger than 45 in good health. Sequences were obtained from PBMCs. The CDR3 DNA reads TGCAGTGCTAATGGGGGGGGGGCCAACGTCCTGACTTTC. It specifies CSANGGGANVLTF.